The next 20 T cell receptor beta chains were all read from a single sample in a study of human T cells and chemical hapten exposure. As for treatment: therapeutic diphenylcyclopropenone sensitization with weekly scalp DPC. The study's library attached unique molecular identifiers to single cDNA molecules. In TCRdb, the reads were re-called with MiXCR into one record per CDR3 protein. The data contain some 2,200 distinct CDR3 sequences, around 50% of them seen just once; the ten biggest clones take up around 10%. The source material was whole blood, sampled before DPC sensitization or 2, 6, or about 24 weeks after (not recorded which). These receptors all stem from an adult with alopecia areata. Some clones in this sample may be carry-over from other donors' samples. This table probably holds off-target reads from a library built for another chain.

There are a few counts of this clonotype. The V call is TRBV10-2, the J call TRBJ2-1; TRBD2 agrees at 8 bases. Germline lookup yields CDR1 WSHSY and CDR2 SAAADI. J was trimmed by 15 bases and V by 7 bases; bases with no gene match: 8. The CDR3 covers 11 residues. CDR3 residues: CASKQGLVPFF. CDR3 DNA sequence: TGCGCCAGCAAACAGGGACTAGTACCGTTCTTC.

V usage is TRBV2 and J usage is TRBJ2-1; D not resolved. V shed 7 bases and J shed 7 bases, with 11 bases lying between them. Germline CDR1 reads SNHLY; CDR2 reads FYNNEI. The CDR3 runs 12 residues. CDR3 sequence reads: CASKEFRNEQFF. Here the CDR3 DNA reads TGTGCCAGCAAGGAGTTTAGGAATGAGCAGTTCTTC.

The rearrangement uses TRBV6-2 or TRBV6-3 and TRBJ2-3; 16 bases line up with TRBD2. J was trimmed by 4 bases and V by 2 bases; bases with no gene match: 12. The CDR3 has 20 residues. Germline CDR1 and CDR2: MNHEY and SVGEGT. CDR3 bases: TGTGCCAGCAGTTACGAGTCAGGGACTAGCGGGAGGGCCGGAGCAGATACGCAGTATTTT. The encoded protein is CASSYESGTSGRAGADTQYF.

The chain uses TRBV11-2 and TRBJ2-3; 7 bases agree with TRBD1. The CDR3 spans 15 residues. The J segment lost 2 bases and the V segment lost 4 bases, leaving 6 bases of the junction unmatched. Germline V gene data show CDR1 as SGHAT and CDR2 as FQNNGV. The CDR3 protein is CASSYTGTVTDTQYF. CDR3 bases: TGTGCCAGCAGCTATACCGGGACAGTCACAGATACGCAGTATTTT.

The chain carries TRBV13 and TRBJ2-3; 9 nucleotides agree with TRBD2. The CDR3 consists of 16 residues. With 2 bases clipped from V and 1 base from J, the junction kept 4 bases outside the gene matches. Germline loops: CDR1 PRHDT, CDR2 FYEKMQ (reference sequence). DNA of the CDR3: TGTGCCAGCAGCTTACTAGCGGGATGGGGCACAGATACGCAGTATTTT. Amino acid sequence: CASSLLAGWGTDTQYF. Using reference TRBV13 and TRBJ2-3 for the parts outside the CDR3, the full variable domain is AAGVIQSPRHLIKEKRETATLKCYPIPRHDTVYWYQQGPGQDPQFLISFYEKMQSDKGSIPDRFSAQQFSDYHSELNMSSLELGDSALYFCASSLLAGWGTDTQYFGPGTRLTVL.

V gene TRBV7-8 combines with J gene TRBJ2-5; D call uncertain. The ends were cut back, 1 base at V and 4 bases at J, with 4 bases in the middle. The length of the CDR3 is 12 residues. Germline CDR1 is SGHVS and CDR2 is FQNEAQ. The CDR3 here is CASSLGRETQYF. In nucleotides, the CDR3 is TGTGCCAGCAGCTTAGGGCGAGAGACCCAGTACTTC.

For this clonotype: A read error may account for a junction end that differs from germline. V and J are TRBV5-6 and TRBJ2-1, with D uncertain. CDR1 is SGHDT, CDR2 YYEEEE, per germline. The CDR3 loop spans 14 amino acids. The CDR3 DNA sequence: TGTGCCAGCAGTTTGGGGAATTCCTACAATGAGCAGTTCTTC. This sequence encodes CASSLGNSYNEQFF.

V and J are TRBV28 and TRBJ2-7; D is unclear. V lost 3 bases to trimming and J lost 3 bases, with 6 bases between them. Per the germline V gene, CDR1 is MDHEN and CDR2 is SYDVKM. This CDR3 contains 12 residues. This CDR3 is CASSFVNYEQYF. The CDR3, as DNA: TGTGCCAGCAGTTTTGTTAACTACGAGCAGTACTTC.

This clonotype was seen only a few times. This chain connects TRBV12-3 or TRBV12-4 to TRBJ2-3; a weak D match, TRBD1 (6 bases). The CDR3 has 13 residues. The V and J ends lost 3 bases and 6 bases respectively, with 10 bases between them. This CDR3 reads CASSFRRGDTQYF. The DNA of the CDR3 is TGTGCCAGCAGTTTTAGAAGGGGGGATACGCAGTATTTT.

The rearrangement links TRBV12-3 or TRBV12-4 to TRBJ2-1, with 10 bases that match TRBD2. Trimming removed 6 bases from V and 5 bases from J; junction bases left unmatched: 7. The CDR3 is made up of 15 amino acids. The CDR3 region has the DNA TGTGCCAGCAGACCTCAACTAGCGGGAAACAATGAGCAGTTCTTC. It specifies CASRPQLAGNNEQFF.

This clonotype has only a few counts. V and J are TRBV6-2 or TRBV6-3 and TRBJ2-5, with D possibly called TRBD1 or TRBD2 (5 bases each). This CDR3 is 13 amino acids long. The V end lost 7 bases, the J end lost 5 bases, and 14 bases lay between the germline ends. Germline V gene lookup returns CDR1 MNHEY and CDR2 SVGEGT. The CDR3 DNA reads as TGTGCCAGCACCCGGGACCTCGGCGAGACCCAGTACTTC. Protein sequence: CASTRDLGETQYF.

This clonotype was seen a handful of times. This rearrangement joins TRBV5-1 to TRBJ2-3; no clear D. V was shortened by 4 bases and J by 0 bases, with 12 bases between the two germline ends. Germline V gene data show CDR1 as SGHRS and CDR2 as YFSETQ. This CDR3 spans 15 amino acids. CDR3 coding DNA: TGCGCCAGCAGCCCGCTGATTTCTAGCACAGATACGCAGTATTTT. Amino acids: CASSPLISSTDTQYF. Variable domain in full (rest from reference TRBV5-1 and TRBJ2-3): KAGVTQTPRYLIKTRGQQVTLSCSPISGHRSVSWYQQTPGQGLQFLFEYFSETQRNKGNFPGRFSGRQFSNSRSEMNVSTLELGDSALYLCASSPLISSTDTQYFGPGTRLTVL.

This clonotype was counted only a few times. V and J are TRBV7-9 and TRBJ2-1, with D uncertain. Trimming took 5 bases from V and 1 from J, leaving 9 bases between them. The CDR3 totals 14 residues. Germline CDR1 is SEHNR and CDR2 is FQNEAQ (reference sequence). The CDR3 bases are TGTGCCAGCAGCCCCATACCTTCCTACAATGAGCAGTTCTTC. It codes for CASSPIPSYNEQFF.

The chain combines TRBV20-1 with TRBJ2-4; 11 bases fit TRBD2. Losses at the gene ends were 1 base for V and 0 bases for J; bases not matched to a gene: 11. Germline loops: CDR1 DFQATT, CDR2 SNEGSKA (reference sequence). The CDR3 spans 19 residues. Written as DNA, the CDR3 is TGCAGTGCTAGAGCACTCCTTGGACTAGCGGGCCTAGCCAAAAACATTCAGTACTTC. Translated, it gives CSARALLGLAGLAKNIQYF.

The chain joins TRBV10-3 to TRBJ2-7; D is perhaps TRBD2 (6 bases). This CDR3 has 14 residues. Germline V gives CDR1 ENHRY, CDR2 SYGVKD. Trimming pared 2 bases from V and 3 bases from J, leaving 11 bases between. The CDR3 sequence is CAISEAGRNYEQYF. Here the CDR3 DNA reads TGTGCCATCAGTGAGGCGGGGCGAAACTACGAGCAGTACTTC.

The rearrangement joins TRBV20-1 to TRBJ2-7; 12 bases are a match to TRBD2. This CDR3 region has 16 residues. V shed 1 base, J shed 0 bases, and the junction held 4 bases outside the gene matches. Germline V lookup: CDR1 DFQATT, CDR2 SNEGSKA (reference sequence). CDR3 coding DNA: TGCAGTGCTAGAGGACTAGCGGGAGACGCCTCCTACGAGCAGTACTTC. It translates to CSARGLAGDASYEQYF.

The chain joins TRBV3-1 to TRBJ2-3; TRBD1 matches at 9 bases. V shed 7 bases and J 3 bases; nucleotides not matched to a gene: 8. The CDR3 covers 15 residues. Germline V CDR1 and CDR2: LGHDT, YNNKEL (reference sequence). CDR3 coding DNA: TGTGCCAGCACCACGACAGGGGGAGTAACAGATACGCAGTATTTT. Translated: CASTTTGGVTDTQYF.

The chain combines TRBV18 with TRBJ2-7; 13 nucleotides align to TRBD2. The CDR3 has 16 amino acids. V dropped 3 bases and J dropped 2; count of bases not matched to a gene: 4. Germline values: CDR1 KGHSH, CDR2 LQKENI. In DNA form, the CDR3 reads TGTGCCAGCTCACCGGGACTAGCGGGGATGCCCTACGAGCAGTACTTC. It encodes CASSPGLAGMPYEQYF.

This chain uses TRBV18 with TRBJ2-1; D call uncertain. The CDR3 has 17 residues. V was pared by 2 bases and J by 5 bases, with 19 bases between. Germline V gene data show CDR1 as KGHSH and CDR2 as LQKENI. The DNA for the CDR3 is TGTGCCAGCTCACCAACCGGATCCCCCTCTACGGACAATGAGCAGTTCTTC. Translated: CASSPTGSPSTDNEQFF.

The V call is TRBV29-1, the J call TRBJ2-2; 7 bases match TRBD2. In germline, CDR1 is SQVTM, CDR2 ANQGSEA. CDR3 length equals 14 residues. V trimming: 5 bases; J trimming: 3 bases; junction bases outside the gene matches: 6. As DNA, the CDR3 is TGCAGCGTTTCGCGGGAGTTAGACACCGGGGAGCTGTTTTTT. It codes for CSVSRELDTGELFF.